This T cell receptor beta chain appears in the sequencing data of a study of blood T cells in healthy people across ages (dated by TCRdb to between 2014 and 2016). Looking at the study overall: Template switching captured roughly one uniquely barcoded TCR beta cDNA molecule per two T cells in model experiments. Age-related changes in TCR beta repertoire diversity were measured in the study by deep sequencing normalized with unique cDNA molecular identifiers. Four age groups were formed from the donors: young (average approximately 15 years), middle-aged (just under 40), aged (62) and long-lived (about 80). To avoid experimental bias, donors of different ages were spread randomly across the sequencing lanes. Two additional independent replicas of 1 million unique cDNA reads from the same blood draw were analyzed for two donors (one aged 18 to 30 and one aged 80 or older). Study-wide conclusions, independent of this receptor: Donor CMV infection status was unknown, potentially confounding age-related changes in expanded clonotypes. There was a strong correlation between observed TCR beta diversity and the percentage of naive T cells measured by flow cytometry. Observed TCR beta diversity per million T cells fell roughly linearly with age, and a significant reduction was already apparent by age approximately 40. Estimates of total diversity based on one million sequenced T cells were regarded as lower bounds and as underestimates. The long-lived group showed more naive CD4+ T cells, fewer expanded clones and increased TCR diversity than the aged group, suggesting age selection. Bulk unsorted PBMC profiling prevented conclusive comparison of naive and antigen-experienced compartments.

CDR1 and CDR2 were assigned from the germline V gene as MNHEY and SVGEGT. Including the terminal cysteine and phenylalanine, the CDR3 comprises 14 residues. The retained sequence is limited to the CDR3, 42 bases, with the frame set at the first base. Trimming at the junction amounts to 9 bases on V and 2 bases on J, and the germline ends lie 15 bases apart. Systemically healthy Caucasian individuals from Russia, 35 to 50 in total and aged roughly 6 to 100 years, were included as donors. Ten milliliters of peripheral blood were drawn from each donor into EDTA-treated Vacutainer tubes. Ficoll-Paque density-gradient centrifugation was used to isolate PBMCs, with at least 7 million obtained per sample. Trizol reagent was used to extract total RNA from the PBMCs, yielding at least 6 micrograms per sample. Naive CD45RAhigh/CD27high T cell percentages were measured by flow cytometry on a PBMC aliquot from every donor.

The library was obtained by 5' RACE. The instrument given in TCRdb is Illumina HiSeq 2500. A second PCR of roughly 7 to 11 cycles was performed with a sample-barcoded 5' primer and a J-beta primer mix. A unique molecular identifier was introduced onto each TCR beta cDNA molecule by a template-switch 5' adaptor carrying 12 random nucleotides. At least 3 million CDR3-containing paired-end reads were obtained from each sample. First-strand cDNA synthesis was performed from all RNA using the Mint cDNA synthesis kit, with priming by a TRBC-specific oligonucleotide. All cDNA was treated with uracil-DNA glycosylase and then went through a first 18-cycle PCR with the universal primers M1SS and BC2_uni_R. On the authors' methods: For normalization, 1 million high-quality reads, each with a distinct molecular identifier, were randomly selected from each sample. Instead of being binned into consensus sequences, reads with shared molecular identifiers were discarded. MiTCR, set to a Q25 quality threshold and the strictest error-elimination algorithm, was used for CDR3 identification, clonotype clustering and error correction. Lower-bound total TCR beta diversity was estimated with a nonparametric unseen species model using Euler transformation. TCRdb's own reprocessing of the public reads used fastp at Q25 and MiXCR and kept productive beta chains. Rows matching on CDR3 protein sequence are summarized as one entry with the most common DNA and genes. The authors' filters were not applied to this entry. For this sample there are around 650,000 distinct CDR3 sequences; 40% to 50% appear just once. The ten largest clones add up to around 30% of the sample.

This clonotype appeared a few times. No antigen is known for it. The record has no base qualities; no much larger clone is one base away. This receptor was identified in a man older than 75 in good health. The specimen was blood. This sequence uses TRBV6-2 or TRBV6-3 and TRBJ2-3; TRBD2 is a possible D gene, resting on 6 matching bases. The CDR3 region: CASRSGPNTDTQYF. The DNA sequence is TGTGCCAGTCGTAGCGGCCCGAACACAGATACGCAGTATTTT.